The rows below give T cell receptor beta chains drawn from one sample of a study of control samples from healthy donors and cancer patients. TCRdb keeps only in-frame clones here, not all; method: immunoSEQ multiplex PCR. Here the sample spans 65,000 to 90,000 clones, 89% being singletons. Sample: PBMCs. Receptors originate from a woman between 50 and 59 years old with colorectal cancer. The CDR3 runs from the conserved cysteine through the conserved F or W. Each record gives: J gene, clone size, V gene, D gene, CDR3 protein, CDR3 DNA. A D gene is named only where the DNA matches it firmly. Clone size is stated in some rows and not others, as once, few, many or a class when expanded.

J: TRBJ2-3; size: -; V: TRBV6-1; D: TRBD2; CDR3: CASSEGRGTDTQYF; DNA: TGTGCCAGCAGTGAGGGGAGGGGCACAGATACGCAGTATTTT
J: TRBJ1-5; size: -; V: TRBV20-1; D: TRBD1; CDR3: CSASKGASNQPQHF; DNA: TGCAGTGCTAGTAAGGGGGCCAGCAATCAGCCCCAGCATTTT
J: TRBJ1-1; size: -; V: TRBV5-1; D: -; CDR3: CASSLGQVETEAFF; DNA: TGCGCCAGCAGCTTGGGACAGGTTGAAACTGAAGCTTTCTTT
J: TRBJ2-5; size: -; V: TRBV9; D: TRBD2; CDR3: CASSATSGGPRQTQYF; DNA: TGTGCCAGCAGCGCGACTAGCGGGGGGCCCCGGCAGACCCAGTACTTC
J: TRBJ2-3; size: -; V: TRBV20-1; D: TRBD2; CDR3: CSASGSGGETDTQYF; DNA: TGCAGTGCTAGTGGGAGCGGGGGGGAGACAGATACGCAGTATTTT
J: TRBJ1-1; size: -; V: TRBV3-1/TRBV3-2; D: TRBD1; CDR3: CASSQETGLLGTEAFF; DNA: TGTGCCAGCAGCCAAGAGACAGGGTTGTTGGGCACTGAAGCTTTCTTT
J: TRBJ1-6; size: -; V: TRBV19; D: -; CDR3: CASSISTSPLHF; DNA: TGTGCCAGTAGTATAAGTACCTCACCCCTCCACTTT
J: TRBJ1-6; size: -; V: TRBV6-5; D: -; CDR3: CASALQENSPLHF; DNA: TGTGCCAGCGCGTTGCAGGAAAATTCACCCCTCCACTTT
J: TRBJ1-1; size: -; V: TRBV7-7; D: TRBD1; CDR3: CASSLEQGAPDTEAFF; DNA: TGTGCCAGCAGCTTAGAACAGGGGGCGCCGGACACTGAAGCTTTCTTT
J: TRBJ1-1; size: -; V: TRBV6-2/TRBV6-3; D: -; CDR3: CASSSLLGTEAFF; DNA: TGTGCCAGCAGTTCCCTTCTGGGGACTGAAGCTTTCTTT
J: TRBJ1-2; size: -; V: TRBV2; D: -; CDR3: CASSTGWGDYGYTF; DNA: TGTGCCAGCAGTACAGGGTGGGGGGACTATGGCTACACCTTC
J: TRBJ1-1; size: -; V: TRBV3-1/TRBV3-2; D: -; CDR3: CASSQSDWGTEAFF; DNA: TGTGCCAGCAGCCAATCCGACTGGGGCACTGAAGCTTTCTTT
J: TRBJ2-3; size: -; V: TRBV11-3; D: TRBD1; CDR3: CASSLGGTAPTDTQYF; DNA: TGTGCCAGCAGCTTAGGAGGGACAGCCCCCACAGATACGCAGTATTTT
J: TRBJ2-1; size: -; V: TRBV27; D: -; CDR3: CASSRGIYNEQFF; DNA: TGTGCCAGCAGTAGGGGGATATACAATGAGCAGTTCTTC
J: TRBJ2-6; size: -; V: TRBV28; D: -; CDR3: CASSTWTGGANVLTF; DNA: TGTGCCAGCAGTACCTGGACTGGTGGGGCCAACGTCCTGACTTTC
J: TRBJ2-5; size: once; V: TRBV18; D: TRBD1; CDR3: CASSPRGQGYQETQYF; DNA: TGTGCCAGCTCACCGCGGGGACAGGGGTACCAAGAGACCCAGTACTTC
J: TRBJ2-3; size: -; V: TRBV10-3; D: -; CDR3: CAISELAGALTDTQYF; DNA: TGTGCCATCAGTGAATTGGCAGGGGCCCTCACAGATACGCAGTATTTT
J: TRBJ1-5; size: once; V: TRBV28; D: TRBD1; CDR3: CASSLFPGQDNQPQHF; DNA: TGTGCCAGCAGTTTATTCCCCGGACAGGACAATCAGCCCCAGCATTTT
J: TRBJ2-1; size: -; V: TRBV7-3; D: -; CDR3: CASSLDFYNEQFF; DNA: TGTGCCAGCAGCTTAGACTTCTACAATGAGCAGTTCTTC
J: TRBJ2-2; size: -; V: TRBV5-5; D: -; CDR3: CASSSIGTGELFF; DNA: TGTGCCAGCAGCTCCATCGGAACCGGGGAGCTGTTTTTT
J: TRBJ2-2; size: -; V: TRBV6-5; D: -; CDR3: CASSYGFTGELFF; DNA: TGTGCCAGCAGTTACGGGTTTACCGGGGAGCTGTTTTTT
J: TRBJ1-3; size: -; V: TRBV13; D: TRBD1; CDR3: CASSLGTTGAGNTIYF; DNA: TGTGCCAGCAGCTTAGGGACGACAGGGGCTGGAAACACCATATATTTT
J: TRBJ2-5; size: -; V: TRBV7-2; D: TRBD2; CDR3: CASSLARRGDQGETQYF; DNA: TGTGCCAGCAGCTTGGCACGCCGGGGGGACCAAGGAGAGACCCAGTACTTC
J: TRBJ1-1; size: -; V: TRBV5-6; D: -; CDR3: CASSLSLENTEAFF; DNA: TGTGCCAGCAGCTTGTCCCTAGAGAACACTGAAGCTTTCTTT
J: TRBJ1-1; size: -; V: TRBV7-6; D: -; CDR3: CASSDTRGARTEAFF; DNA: TGTGCCAGCAGCGATACCCGGGGGGCCCGTACTGAAGCTTTCTTT
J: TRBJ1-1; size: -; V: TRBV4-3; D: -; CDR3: CASSQAPVNTEAFF; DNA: TGCGCCAGCAGCCAAGCTCCGGTGAACACTGAAGCTTTCTTT
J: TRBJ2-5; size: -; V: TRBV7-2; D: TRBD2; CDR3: CASSSRLAGTLETQYF; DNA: TGTGCCAGCAGCAGCAGACTAGCGGGGACGCTAGAGACCCAGTACTTC
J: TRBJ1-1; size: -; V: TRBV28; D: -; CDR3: CASSQTGNTEAFF; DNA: TGTGCCAGCAGTCAGACAGGGAACACTGAAGCTTTCTTT
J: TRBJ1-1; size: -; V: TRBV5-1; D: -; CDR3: CASSGTQGNTEAFF; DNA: TGCGCCAGCAGCGGGACACAGGGGAACACTGAAGCTTTCTTT
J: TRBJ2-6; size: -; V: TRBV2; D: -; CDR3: CASSVQNSGANVLTF; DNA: TGTGCCAGCAGTGTGCAGAACTCTGGGGCCAACGTCCTGACTTTC
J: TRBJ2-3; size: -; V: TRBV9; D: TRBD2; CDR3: CASSVGPAGAGTDTQYF; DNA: TGTGCCAGCAGCGTAGGCCCAGCGGGGGCCGGGACAGATACGCAGTATTTT
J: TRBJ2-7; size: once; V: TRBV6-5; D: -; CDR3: CASSPQGLRVGF; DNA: TGTGCCAGCAGTCCCCAGGGACTTAGAGTAGGATTC
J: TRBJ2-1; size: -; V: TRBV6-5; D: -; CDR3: CASSRQINEQFF; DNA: TGTGCCAGCTCCCGACAGATCAATGAGCAGTTCTTC
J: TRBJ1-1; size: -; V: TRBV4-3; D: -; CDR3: CASSQFYRVSTEAFF; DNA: TGCGCCAGCAGCCAGTTCTACAGGGTATCCACTGAAGCTTTCTTT
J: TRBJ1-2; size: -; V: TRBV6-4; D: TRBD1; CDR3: CASSDGQGGYGYTF; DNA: TGTGCCAGCAGTGACGGACAGGGTGGCTATGGCTACACCTTC
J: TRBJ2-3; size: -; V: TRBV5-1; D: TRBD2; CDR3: CASSPGTSGDTQYF; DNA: TGCGCCAGCAGCCCAGGGACTAGCGGGGATACGCAGTATTTT
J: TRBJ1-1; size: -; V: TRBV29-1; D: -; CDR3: CSVGRQMNTEAFF; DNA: TGCAGCGTTGGACGACAGATGAACACTGAAGCTTTCTTT
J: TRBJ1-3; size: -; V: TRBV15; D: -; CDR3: CATSRGRFISGNTIYF; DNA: TGTGCCACCAGCAGGGGCAGGTTTATCTCTGGAAACACCATATATTTT
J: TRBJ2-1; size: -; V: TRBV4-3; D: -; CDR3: CASSPGVWNEQFF; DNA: TGCGCCAGCAGTCCAGGGGTTTGGAATGAGCAGTTCTTC
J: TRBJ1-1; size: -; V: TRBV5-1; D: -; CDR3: CASSLGQIVNTEAFF; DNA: TGCGCCAGCAGCTTGGGACAGATTGTGAACACTGAAGCTTTCTTT